The clone carrying this TCR beta chain was seen just once. V lost 2 bases and J 4 bases, leaving 6 bases between the germline ends. Germline V gene data show CDR1 as MNHEY and CDR2 as SVGAGI. The CDR3 extends over 13 amino acids. This sample was taken from a study of blood T cell repertoires in COVID-19. Across the study: Sites across the United States, Italy and Spain contributed samples from acute and convalescent COVID-19. PBMCs, B-cell-depleted T cells, or T cells provided the cDNA or gDNA that made up the material.

In the original workflow: Amplification with reference gene primers provided the estimates of nucleated cell counts. Only in-frame clones appear in the TCRdb table, and some are missing; sequencing was by immunoSEQ multiplex PCR. V, J and clone size were drawn from that table, and D and trimming were deduced from the DNA. The sample lists roughly 120,000 clones; roughly 84% were seen once. The rearrangement joins TRBV6-5 to TRBJ1-5, with unresolved D. This TCR was recovered from a woman in her sixties or seventies with acute or convalescent COVID-19. Sample: peripheral blood. The CDR3 nucleotides read TGTGCCAGCAGTTACGGGAGGAATCAGCCCCAGCATTTT. Translated, it gives CASSYGRNQPQHF.